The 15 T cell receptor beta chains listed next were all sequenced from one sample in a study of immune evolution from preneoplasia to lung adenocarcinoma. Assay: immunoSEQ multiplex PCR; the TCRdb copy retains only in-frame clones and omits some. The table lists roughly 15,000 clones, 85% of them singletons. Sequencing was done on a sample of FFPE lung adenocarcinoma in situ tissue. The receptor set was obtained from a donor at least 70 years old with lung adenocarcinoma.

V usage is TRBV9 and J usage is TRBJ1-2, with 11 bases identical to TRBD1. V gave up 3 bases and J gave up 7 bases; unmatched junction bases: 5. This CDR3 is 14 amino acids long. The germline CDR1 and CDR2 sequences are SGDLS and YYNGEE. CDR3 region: CASSAGQGASGYTF. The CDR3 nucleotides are TGTGCCAGCAGCGCCGGACAGGGGGCGAGTGGCTACACCTTC.

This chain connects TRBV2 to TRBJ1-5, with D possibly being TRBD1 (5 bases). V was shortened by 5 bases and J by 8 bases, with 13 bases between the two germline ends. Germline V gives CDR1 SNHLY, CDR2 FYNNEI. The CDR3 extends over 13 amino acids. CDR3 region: CASSMDILKPQHF. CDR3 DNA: TGTGCCAGCAGTATGGACATTTTGAAGCCCCAGCATTTT.

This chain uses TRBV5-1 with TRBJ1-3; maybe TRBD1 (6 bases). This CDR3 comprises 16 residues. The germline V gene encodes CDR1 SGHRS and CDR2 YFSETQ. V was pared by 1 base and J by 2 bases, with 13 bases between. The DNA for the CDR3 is TGCGCCAGCAGCTTGAGGGAGACAGGTACTGGAAACACCATATATTTT. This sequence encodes CASSLRETGTGNTIYF.

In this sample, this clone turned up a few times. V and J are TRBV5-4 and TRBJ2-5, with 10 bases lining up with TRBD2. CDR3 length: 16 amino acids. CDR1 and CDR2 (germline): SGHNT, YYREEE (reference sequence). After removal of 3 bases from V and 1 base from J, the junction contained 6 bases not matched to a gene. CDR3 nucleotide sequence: TGTGCCAGCAGCTCGAGACTAGCGGGCGTCCAAGAGACCCAGTACTTC. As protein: CASSSRLAGVQETQYF.

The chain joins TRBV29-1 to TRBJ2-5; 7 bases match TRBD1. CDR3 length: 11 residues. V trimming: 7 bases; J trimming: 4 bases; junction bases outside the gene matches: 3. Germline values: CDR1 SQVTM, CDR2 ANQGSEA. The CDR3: CSDRDRETQYF. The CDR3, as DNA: TGCAGCGACCGGGACAGAGAGACCCAGTACTTC.

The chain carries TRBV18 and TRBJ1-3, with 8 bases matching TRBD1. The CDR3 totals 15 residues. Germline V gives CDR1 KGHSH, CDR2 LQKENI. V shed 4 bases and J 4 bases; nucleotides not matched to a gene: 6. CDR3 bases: TGTGCCAGCTCACAATCGCAGGGGGCCGGAAACACCATATATTTT. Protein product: CASSQSQGAGNTIYF.

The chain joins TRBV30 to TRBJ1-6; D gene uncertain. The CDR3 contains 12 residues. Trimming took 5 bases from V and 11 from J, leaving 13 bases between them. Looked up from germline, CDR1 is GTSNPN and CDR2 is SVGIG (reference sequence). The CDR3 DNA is TGTGCCTGGGGAGCAAGAGGTACACCCCTCCACTTT. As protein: CAWGARGTPLHF.

The CDR3 here is CASRPGRNSYEQYF. DNA for the CDR3: TGTGCCAGCCGTCCGGGGCGGAACTCCTACGAGCAGTACTTC. The chain combines TRBV7-2 with TRBJ2-7; D may match TRBD1 or TRBD2 (5 bases each). Germline V gene sequence: CDR1 SGHTA, CDR2 FQGNSA. This CDR3 spans 14 amino acids. Deletions cut 8 bases from V and 0 bases from J, with 14 bases between.

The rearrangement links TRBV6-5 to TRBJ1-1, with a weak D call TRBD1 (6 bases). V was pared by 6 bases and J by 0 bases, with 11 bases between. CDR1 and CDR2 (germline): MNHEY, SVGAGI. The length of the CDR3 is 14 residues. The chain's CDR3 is CASRLGQLNTEAFF. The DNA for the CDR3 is TGTGCCAGCAGGTTGGGACAACTGAACACTGAAGCTTTCTTT.

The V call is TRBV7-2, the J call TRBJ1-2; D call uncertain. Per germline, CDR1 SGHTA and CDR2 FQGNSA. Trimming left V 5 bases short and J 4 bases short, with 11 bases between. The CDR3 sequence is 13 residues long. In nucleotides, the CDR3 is TGTGCCAGCAGCCCAGAATCGGGCTATGGCTACACCTTC. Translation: CASSPESGYGYTF.

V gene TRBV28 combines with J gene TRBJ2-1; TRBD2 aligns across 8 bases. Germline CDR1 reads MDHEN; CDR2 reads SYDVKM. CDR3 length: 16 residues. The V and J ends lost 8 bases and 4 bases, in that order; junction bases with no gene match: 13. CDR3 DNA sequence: TGTGCCAGCCACTTAGCGGGACTCGTACCTTACAATGAGCAGTTCTTC. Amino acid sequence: CASHLAGLVPYNEQFF.

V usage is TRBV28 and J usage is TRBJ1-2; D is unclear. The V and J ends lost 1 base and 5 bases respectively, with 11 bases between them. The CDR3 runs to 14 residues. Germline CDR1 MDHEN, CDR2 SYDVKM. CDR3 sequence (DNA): TGTGCCAGCAGTTTATACCCGGGAGGGTATGGCTACACCTTC. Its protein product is CASSLYPGGYGYTF.

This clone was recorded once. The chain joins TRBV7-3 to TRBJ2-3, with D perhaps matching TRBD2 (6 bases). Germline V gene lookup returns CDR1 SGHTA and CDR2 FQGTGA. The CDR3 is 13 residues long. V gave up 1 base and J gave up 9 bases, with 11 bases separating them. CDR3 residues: CASSLNWGRTQYF. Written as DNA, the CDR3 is TGTGCCAGCAGCTTAAATTGGGGGAGGACGCAGTATTTT.

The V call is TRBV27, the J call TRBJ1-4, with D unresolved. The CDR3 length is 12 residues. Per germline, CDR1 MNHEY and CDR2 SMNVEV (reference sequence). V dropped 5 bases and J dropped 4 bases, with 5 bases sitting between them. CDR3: CASSLNNEKLFF. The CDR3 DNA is TGTGCCAGCAGTCTGAATAATGAAAAACTGTTTTTT.

In nucleotides, the CDR3 is TGTGCCAGTAGCAATGACGGCTTGGGGGCTGAAGCTTTCTTT. Its translation: CASSNDGLGAEAFF. The chain recombines TRBV19 with TRBJ1-1; tentative D call: TRBD1 (5 bases). This CDR3 comprises 14 residues. Germline-derived CDR1 and CDR2 are LNHDA and SQIVND (reference sequence). Trimming shortened V by 6 bases and J by 6 bases, and 17 bases separated the two germline ends.